The TCR beta chain under discussion was sequenced for a study of blood T cell repertoires in COVID-19. Turning to the study itself: The United States, Italy and Spain provided the acute and convalescent COVID-19 samples.

Trimming stripped 3 bases from V and 3 bases from J, with 12 bases between. Germline-derived CDR1 and CDR2 are SGHDT and YYEEEE. The CDR3 consists of 14 residues. In the original analysis: Reference gene primers were amplified, and this amplification served to estimate nucleated cell counts. The protocol was immunoSEQ multiplex PCR, while the TCRdb copy is restricted to in-frame clones and leaves out a portion. The D gene and trimming were derived from the DNA, and the V and J assignments and clone size from that table. Of some 250,000 clones in the sample, roughly 84% were seen once. This clonotype originated in a woman younger than 30 with acute or convalescent COVID-19. The source material was peripheral blood. The V call is TRBV5-6, the J call TRBJ1-1; D perhaps matches TRBD1 (5 bases). The CDR3 nucleotides are TGTGCCAGCAGCTCCTCTTGGGACTACACTGAAGCTTTCTTT. Its protein product is CASSSSWDYTEAFF.